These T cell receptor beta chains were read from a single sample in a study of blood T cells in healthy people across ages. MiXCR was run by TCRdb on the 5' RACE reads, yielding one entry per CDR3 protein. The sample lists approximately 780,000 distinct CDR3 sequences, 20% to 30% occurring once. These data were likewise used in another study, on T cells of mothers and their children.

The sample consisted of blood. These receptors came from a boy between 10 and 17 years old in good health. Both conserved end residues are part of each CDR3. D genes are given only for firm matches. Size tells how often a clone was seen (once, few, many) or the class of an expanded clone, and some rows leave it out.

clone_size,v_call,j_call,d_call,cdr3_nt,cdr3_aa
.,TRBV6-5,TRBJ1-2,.,TGTGCCAGCAGTGCCGGGAGCTATGGCTACACCTTC,CASSAGSYGYTF
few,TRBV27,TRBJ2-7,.,TGTGCCAGCAGTCTAAACGGGGGGCCGTACGAGCAGTACTTC,CASSLNGGPYEQYF
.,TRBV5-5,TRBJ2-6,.,TGTGCCAGCAGCTCGACAGGTTCCCCTGGGGCCAACGTCCTGACTTTC,CASSSTGSPGANVLTF
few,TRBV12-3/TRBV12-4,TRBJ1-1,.,TGTGCCAGCAGTTTCAGCGAGCAACCTGAAGCTTTCTTT,CASSFSEQPEAFF
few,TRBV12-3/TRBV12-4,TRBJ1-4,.,TGTGCCAGCAGTTTATCGGTGAATGAAAAACTGTTTTTT,CASSLSVNEKLFF
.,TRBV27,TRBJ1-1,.,TGTGCCAGCAGTTTTGGGCAATACACTGAAGCTTTCTTT,CASSFGQYTEAFF
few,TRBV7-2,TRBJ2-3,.,TGTGCCAGCAGCTCCCAGTCGGTAGCTCTAGATACGCAGTATTTT,CASSSQSVALDTQYF
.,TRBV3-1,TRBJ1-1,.,TGTGCCAGCAGCCAAGATCTCCAGGCTACGAACACTGAAGCTTTCTTT,CASSQDLQATNTEAFF
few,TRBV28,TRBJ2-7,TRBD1,TGTGCCAGCAGTCTTTCGTTGAGGACAGGGTCCTACGAGCAGTACTTC,CASSLSLRTGSYEQYF
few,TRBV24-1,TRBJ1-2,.,TGTGCCACCAGTGATTGGAGTAATGGCTACACCTTC,CATSDWSNGYTF
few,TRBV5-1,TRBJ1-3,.,TGCGCCAGCAGCTTGTCCGGGACGGATGGAAACACCATATATTTT,CASSLSGTDGNTIYF
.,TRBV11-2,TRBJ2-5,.,TGTGCCAGCAGCTTTACAGGGATAGGGGAGGCCCAGTACTTC,CASSFTGIGEAQYF
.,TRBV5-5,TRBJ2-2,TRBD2,TGTGCCAGCAGCTTGGCCCACGGGGGGGGTAACACCGGGGAGCTGTTTTTT,CASSLAHGGGNTGELFF
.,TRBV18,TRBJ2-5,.,TGTGCCAGCTCACCATCCGGGGCCGAAGAGACCCAGTACTTC,CASSPSGAEETQYF
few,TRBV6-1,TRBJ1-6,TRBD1,TGTGCCAGCAGGTCTCAAGGGGGCCGGGATTCACCCCTCCACTTT,CASRSQGGRDSPLHF
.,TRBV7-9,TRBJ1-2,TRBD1,TGTGCCAGCAGCTTACAACAGGGGAAGGCCCAAATTGGCTACACCTTC,CASSLQQGKAQIGYTF
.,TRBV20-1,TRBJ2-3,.,TGCAGTGCTGAACTAACAGATACGCAGTATTTT,CSAELTDTQYF
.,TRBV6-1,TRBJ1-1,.,TGTGCCAGCCGACCCCACGTGGGGGTGAGAGCTTTCTTT,CASRPHVGVRAFF
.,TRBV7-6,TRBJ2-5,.,TGTGCCAGCAGCGGGGTGTCACAAGAGACCCAGTACTTC,CASSGVSQETQYF
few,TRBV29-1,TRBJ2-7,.,TGCAGCGTTGACATTATGGGAGGGGGGATCCACTACGAGCAGTACTTC,CSVDIMGGGIHYEQYF
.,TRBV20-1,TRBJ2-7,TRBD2,TGCAGTGCCCTAAGACAGCGGGGGGCGACCGCGCAGTACTTC,CSALRQRGATAQYF
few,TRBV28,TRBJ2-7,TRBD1,TGCGCCAGCAGTACCACGGGACAGGGATCGTACGAGCAGTACTTC,CASSTTGQGSYEQYF
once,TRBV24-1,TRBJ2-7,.,TGTGCCACCACTGACCCTAGGGGGGTCTCCCCTTACGAGCAGTACTTC,CATTDPRGVSPYEQYF
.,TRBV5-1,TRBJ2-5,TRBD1,TGCGCCAGCAGCTTGCCGGGACAGGGAAAGGGGAGGTACCAAGAGACCCAGTACTTC,CASSLPGQGKGRYQETQYF
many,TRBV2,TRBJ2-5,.,TGTGCCAGCAGTGATTCGGAACTGGAGACCCAGTACTTC,CASSDSELETQYF
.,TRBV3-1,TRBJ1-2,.,TGTGCCAGCCGCGGGGCCAGGGTGGACGGCTACACCTTC,CASRGARVDGYTF
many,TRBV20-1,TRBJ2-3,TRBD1,TGCAGTGCTAGACGACAGGGCCCCACAGATACGCAGTATTTT,CSARRQGPTDTQYF
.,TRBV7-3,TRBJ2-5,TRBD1,TGTGCCAGCAGCTCTAAGGGGGCAGAGACCCAGTACTTC,CASSSKGAETQYF
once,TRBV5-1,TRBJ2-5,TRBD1,TGCGCCAGCAGCTCGAACCCGACAGGGTCTGGGCAAGAGACCCAGTACTTC,CASSSNPTGSGQETQYF
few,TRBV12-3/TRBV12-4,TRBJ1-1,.,TGTGCCAGCAGTTTATTTAGAGTGAACACTGAAGCTTTCTTT,CASSLFRVNTEAFF
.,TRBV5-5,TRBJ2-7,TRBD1,TGTGCCAGCAGCTGGGGACAGGGGAATCACGAGCAGTACTTC,CASSWGQGNHEQYF
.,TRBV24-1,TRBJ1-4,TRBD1,TGTGCCACCAGTGATCCCCGAACAGGGGAGAGTGAAAAACTGTTTTTT,CATSDPRTGESEKLFF
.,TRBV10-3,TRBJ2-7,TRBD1,TGTGCCATCAGTGAGAGGACAGGGGTGTCATCTTCCTACGAGCAGTACTTC,CAISERTGVSSSYEQYF
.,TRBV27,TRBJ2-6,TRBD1,TGTGCCAGCACAAGGACAGGGGCCGTCTACTCTGGGGCCAACGTCCTGACTTTC,CASTRTGAVYSGANVLTF
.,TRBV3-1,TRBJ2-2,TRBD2,TGTGCTAGTGGTTTGGGACTAGCGGGAAACACCGGGGAGCTGTTTTTT,CASGLGLAGNTGELFF
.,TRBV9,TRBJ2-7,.,TGTGCCAGCAGCTCGCGGACAGCCTCCTACGAGCAGTACTTC,CASSSRTASYEQYF
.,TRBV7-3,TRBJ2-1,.,TGTGCCAGCAGCTCGGGGCACCCCAATGAGCAGTTCTTC,CASSSGHPNEQFF
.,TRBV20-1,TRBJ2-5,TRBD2,TGCAGTGCTAGAGGCGGGACTAGCGGCCTATACAATGAGCAGCTCTTC,CSARGGTSGLYNEQLF
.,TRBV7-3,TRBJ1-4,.,TGTGCCAGCACCCTGGGACTTCTATCAGCAACTAATGAAAAACTGTTTTTT,CASTLGLLSATNEKLFF
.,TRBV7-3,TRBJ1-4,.,TGTGCCAGCAGCGCGAATACAGGCGCCAATGAAAAACTGTTTTTT,CASSANTGANEKLFF
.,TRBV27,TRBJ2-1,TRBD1,TGTGCCAGCACTTCAGGGACAGGGGGCTACAATGAGCAGTTCTTC,CASTSGTGGYNEQFF
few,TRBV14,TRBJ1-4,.,TGTGCCAGCAGCCAAGTACCCGACACAACAAATGGAAAACTGTTTTTT,CASSQVPDTTNGKLFF